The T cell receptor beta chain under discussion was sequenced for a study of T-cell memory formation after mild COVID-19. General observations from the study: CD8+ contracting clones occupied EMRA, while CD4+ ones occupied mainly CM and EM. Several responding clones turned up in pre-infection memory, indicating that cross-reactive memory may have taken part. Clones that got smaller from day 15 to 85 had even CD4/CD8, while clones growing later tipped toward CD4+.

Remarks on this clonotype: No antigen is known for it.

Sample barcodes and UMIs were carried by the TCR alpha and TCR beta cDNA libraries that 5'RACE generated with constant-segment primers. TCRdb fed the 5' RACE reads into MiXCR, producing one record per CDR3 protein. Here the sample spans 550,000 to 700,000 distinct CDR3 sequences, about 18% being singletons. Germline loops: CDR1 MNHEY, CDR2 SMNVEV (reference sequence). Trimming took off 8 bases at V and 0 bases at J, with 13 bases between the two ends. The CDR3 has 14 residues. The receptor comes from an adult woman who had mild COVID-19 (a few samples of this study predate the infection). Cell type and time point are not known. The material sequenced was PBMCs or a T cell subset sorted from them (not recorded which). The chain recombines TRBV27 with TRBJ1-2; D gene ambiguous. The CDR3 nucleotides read TGTGCCAGCGCTTACGGACGGTCTAACTATGGCTACACCTTC. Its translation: CASAYGRSNYGYTF.